Each of the 12 T cell receptor beta chains below was sequenced from the same sample in a study of blood T cell repertoires in COVID-19. This table comes from immunoSEQ multiplex PCR, and its TCRdb copy is limited to in-frame clones, with some not included. The table records approximately 100,000 clones, around nine tenths of them present only once. The specimen sequenced was peripheral blood. The receptors here all came from a man aged 45 to 65 with acute or convalescent COVID-19.

This clone was detected a few times. At one boundary the junction diverges from the germline segment, which might be a read error. The chain joins TRBV2 to TRBJ1-2, with D unclear. CDR3 size: 15 residues. The V gene's germline CDR1 is SNHLY and CDR2 FYNNEI. The CDR3 loop reads CASTESGSPRGGYTF. The CDR3 DNA is TGTGCCAGCACTGAAAGTGGCAGCCCGAGAGGCGGCTACACCTTC.

CDR3 bases: TGTGCCAGCACCGTCACGGCGGTTCTTCAACCCCAGCATTTT. This codes for CASTVTAVLQPQHF. J is TRBJ1-5 and V is TRBV6-5, with D unclear. The germline V gene encodes CDR1 MNHEY and CDR2 SVGAGI. The CDR3 covers 14 residues. Trimming removed 7 bases at V and 10 bases at J, with 20 bases between.

This sequence joins TRBV12-5 and TRBJ2-1, with D unresolved. V dropped 6 bases and J dropped 9 bases, with 18 bases sitting between them. CDR3 length: 14 amino acids. In germline, CDR1 is LGHNT, CDR2 FRNRAP. DNA of the CDR3: TGTGCTAGTGGCCCTGACACCGCATCGCTTGAGCAGTTCTTC. Residues: CASGPDTASLEQFF.

CDR3 DNA sequence: TGTGCCACCAGCAGAGGACAAAATCAGCCCCAGCATTTT. It specifies CATSRGQNQPQHF. V and J are TRBV15 and TRBJ1-5; no clear D. Germline V gives CDR1 LNHNV, CDR2 YYDKDF (reference sequence). Trimming cost V 1 base and J 4 bases, with 5 bases left between them. The length of the CDR3 is 13 residues.

The V and J genes are TRBV19 and TRBJ1-5; possibly TRBD1 for D (6 bases). From germline, CDR1 is LNHDA and CDR2 SQIVND (reference sequence). This CDR3 is 14 amino acids long. In DNA, the CDR3 is TGTGCAACAAAAGGGGGACGGGAAAATCAGCCCCAGCATTTT. Protein sequence: CATKGGRENQPQHF.

The chain is built from TRBV11-2 and TRBJ1-2, with TRBD1 matching 7 bases. CDR1 is SGHAT, CDR2 FQNNGV, per germline. The V gene end was trimmed by 5 bases and the J gene end by 2 bases; junction bases not matched to a gene: 8. The CDR3 spans 15 residues. The CDR3 reads CASSRLQGWNYGYTF. The CDR3 DNA is TGTGCCAGCAGCCGACTACAGGGGTGGAACTATGGCTACACCTTC.

The gene calls are TRBV18 and TRBJ2-7; D perhaps matches TRBD1 (6 bases). V lost 2 bases and J 6 bases, leaving 11 bases between the germline ends. The CDR3 is made up of 13 amino acids. CDR1 and CDR2 (germline): KGHSH, LQKENI. The CDR3 nucleotides read TGTGCCAGCTCACCAGGGGAAGGGGGCGAGCAGTACTTC. Amino acids: CASSPGEGGEQYF.

The genes are TRBV6-5 and TRBJ1-5, with D perhaps TRBD1 (5 bases). CDR1 and CDR2 (germline): MNHEY, SVGAGI. Trimming left V 2 bases short and J 9 bases short, with 8 bases between. The CDR3 runs 12 residues. CDR3 amino acids: CASSYRGGPQHF. The CDR3, as DNA: TGTGCCAGCAGTTACAGGGGAGGGCCCCAGCATTTT.

This chain connects TRBV19 to TRBJ1-2; 8 bases align to TRBD1. Germline V lookup: CDR1 LNHDA, CDR2 SQIVND (reference sequence). This CDR3 is built from 12 residues. The V gene end was trimmed by 10 bases and the J gene end by 3 bases; junction bases not matched to a gene: 4. The CDR3 sequence is CATSDRDYGYTF. The CDR3 DNA is TGTGCCACCTCGGACAGGGACTATGGCTACACCTTC.

The chain links TRBV29-1 to TRBJ2-1; D perhaps matches TRBD2 (6 bases). The V end lost 4 bases, the J end lost 7 bases, and 11 bases lay between the germline ends. This CDR3 contains 12 residues. Germline lookup yields CDR1 SQVTM and CDR2 ANQGSEA. In DNA form, the CDR3 reads TGCAGCGTTGGCGGGATGCAGAATGAGCAGTTCTTC. Translating gives CSVGGMQNEQFF.

The gene calls are TRBV20-1 and TRBJ2-1; a weak D match, TRBD2 (6 bases). CDR1 and CDR2 from the germline V gene are DFQATT and SNEGSKA (reference sequence). Trimming took off 6 bases at V and 9 bases at J, with 6 bases between the two ends. The CDR3 totals 9 residues. The CDR3: CSAGLEQFF. DNA for the CDR3: TGCAGTGCGGGACTTGAGCAGTTCTTC.

This clone came up once. This chain connects TRBV7-6 to TRBJ2-1, with TRBD2 matching over 9 bases. Germline V gene lookup returns CDR1 SGHVS and CDR2 FNYEAQ. The trim removed 3 bases at V and 3 bases at J, leaving 6 bases unmatched. CDR3 size: 16 residues. In nucleotides, the CDR3 is TGTGCCAGCAGCTTCCTTAGCGGGAGTGGCTACAATGAGCAGTTCTTC. Residues: CASSFLSGSGYNEQFF.